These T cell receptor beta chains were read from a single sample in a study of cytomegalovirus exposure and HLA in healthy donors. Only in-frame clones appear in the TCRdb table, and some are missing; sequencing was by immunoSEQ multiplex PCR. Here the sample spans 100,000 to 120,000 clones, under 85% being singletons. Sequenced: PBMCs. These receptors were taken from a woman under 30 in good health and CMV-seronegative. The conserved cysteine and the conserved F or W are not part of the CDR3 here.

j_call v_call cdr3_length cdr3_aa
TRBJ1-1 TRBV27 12 ASREAGLNTEAF
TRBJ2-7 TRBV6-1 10 ASIWDSGEQY
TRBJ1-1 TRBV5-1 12 ASSQNLGSTEAF
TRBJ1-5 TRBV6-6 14 ASSYSIKEGFTPQH
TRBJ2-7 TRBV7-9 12 ASSLRDIRYEQY
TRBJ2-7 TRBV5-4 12 ASRADGQNYEQY
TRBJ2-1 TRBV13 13 ASSPRTSGGNEQF
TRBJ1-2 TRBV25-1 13 ASSEYQFDNYGYT
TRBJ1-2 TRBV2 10 ASSESPGGYT
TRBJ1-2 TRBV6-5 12 ASTHRGGIDGYT
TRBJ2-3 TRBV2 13 ASSERGVIMDTQY
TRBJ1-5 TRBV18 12 ASDSGGSNQPQH
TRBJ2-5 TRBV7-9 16 ASSPGLAGGLYQETQY
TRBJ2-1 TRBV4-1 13 ASSQAGGTFHEQF
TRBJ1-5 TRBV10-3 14 AISESSQGGTQPQH
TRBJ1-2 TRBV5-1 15 ASSPDPKATGPGGYT
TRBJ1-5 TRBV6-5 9 ASRGSQPQH
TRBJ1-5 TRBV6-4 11 ASRSYSNQPQH
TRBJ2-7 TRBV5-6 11 ASSFQGAWEQY
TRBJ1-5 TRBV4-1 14 ASSQALSVGNQPQH
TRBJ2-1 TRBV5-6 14 ASSSGLAGAYNEQF
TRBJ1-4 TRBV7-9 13 ASSPGQVPNEKLF
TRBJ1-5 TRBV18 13 ASSGTQLSNQPQH
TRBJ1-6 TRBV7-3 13 ASSRTGNTNSPLH
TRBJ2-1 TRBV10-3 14 AISGFGTDLYNEQF
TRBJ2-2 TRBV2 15 ASSSKMGLAGSGELF
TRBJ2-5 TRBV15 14 ATSTWTSGGEETQY
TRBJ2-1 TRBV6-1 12 ASQRGGGYNEQF
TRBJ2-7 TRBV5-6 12 ASSLGTGVHEQY
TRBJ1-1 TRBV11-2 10 ASSFGGTEAF
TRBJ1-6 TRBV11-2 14 ASSLDKRRENSPLH
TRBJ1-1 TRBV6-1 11 ASSSTGGAEAF
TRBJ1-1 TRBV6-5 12 ASSSRFGNTEAF
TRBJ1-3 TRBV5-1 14 ASSLALGASGNTIY
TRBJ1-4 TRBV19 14 ASSLAGQFVDEKLF
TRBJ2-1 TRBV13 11 ASLGRGYNEQF
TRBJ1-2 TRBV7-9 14 ASSPQEAQPYYGYT
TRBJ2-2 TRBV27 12 ASSPQGGAGELF
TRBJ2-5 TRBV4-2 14 ASSQEAGGGQETQY
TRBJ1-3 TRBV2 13 ASGRGLASGNTIY
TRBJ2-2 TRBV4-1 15 ASSQAMTGANTGELF
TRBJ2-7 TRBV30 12 AWSPGQGNYEQY
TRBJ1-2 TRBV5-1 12 ASSRIQGGYGYT
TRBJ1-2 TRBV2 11 ASRDRGGLGYT
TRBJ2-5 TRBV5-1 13 ASSLVGGPQETQY
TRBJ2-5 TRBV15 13 ATSRDLGRQETQY